One sample yielded the 17 T cell receptor beta chains listed below, sequenced in a study of blood T cell repertoires in COVID-19. TCRdb's copy holds only in-frame clones and misses some; the assay was immunoSEQ multiplex PCR. The sample lists 140,000 to 150,000 clones; 65% to 90% were seen once. Sequencing was carried out using peripheral blood. The origin of the receptors is a human donor in a cohort sampled during active COVID-19.

The chain joins TRBV28 to TRBJ1-2; maybe TRBD1 (6 bases). CDR3 length equals 13 residues. CDR1 is MDHEN and CDR2 is SYDVKM in the germline V gene. Trimming cost V 8 bases and J 8 bases, with 18 bases left between them. The CDR3 loop is CASLRDRLWGYTF. Here the CDR3 DNA reads TGTGCCAGCCTCCGAGACAGGTTGTGGGGCTACACCTTC.

The sample holds one count of this clone. The chain combines TRBV19 with TRBJ2-3; 16 bases agree with TRBD2. Germline lookup yields CDR1 LNHDA and CDR2 SQIVND (reference sequence). V lost 7 bases to trimming and J lost 4 bases; unmatched junction nucleotides: 8. The CDR3 loop spans 17 amino acids. In DNA, the CDR3 is TGTGCCAGTACGCCGGGACTAGCGGGAGGGTGGGCAGATACGCAGTATTTT. It yields the protein CASTPGLAGGWADTQYF.

The chain is built from TRBV5-1 and TRBJ2-5; 7 positions match TRBD1. V shed 0 bases and J 3 bases; nucleotides not matched to a gene: 5. Germline-derived CDR1 and CDR2 are SGHRS and YFSETQ. This CDR3 is built from 15 residues. The DNA for the CDR3 is TGCGCCAGCAGCTTGGGGGGGACAGCCAAAGAGACCCAGTACTTC. It is translated as CASSLGGTAKETQYF.

The chain combines TRBV4-3 with TRBJ2-4; the D gene is possibly TRBD2 (6 bases). The CDR3 loop spans 16 amino acids. The germline CDR1 and CDR2 sequences are LGHNA and YSLEER. V lost 2 bases and J 2 bases, leaving 13 bases between the germline ends. CDR3: CASSQRSRDSKNIQYF. CDR3 nucleotide sequence: TGCGCCAGCAGCCAACGGAGCCGGGACTCCAAAAACATTCAGTACTTC.

The V gene is TRBV19, the J gene TRBJ2-3, with a weak D call TRBD1 (6 bases). CDR1 and CDR2 (germline): LNHDA, SQIVND (reference sequence). The CDR3 extends over 15 amino acids. Deletions cut 3 bases from V and 2 bases from J, with 12 bases between. The DNA of the CDR3 is TGTGCCAGTAGTATTAACAGGGTGCCCACAGATACGCAGTATTTT. Amino acids: CASSINRVPTDTQYF.

The CDR3 nucleotides are TGTGCCAGCAGTTCGGGACAGGGGGCCGGCACCGGGGAGCTGTTTTTT. It specifies CASSSGQGAGTGELFF. The chain carries TRBV27 and TRBJ2-2; 12 bases align to TRBD1. The germline V gene has CDR1 MNHEY and CDR2 SMNVEV (reference sequence). This CDR3 region has 16 residues. Trimming at V came to 4 bases and at J to 4 bases, leaving 4 bases not matched to a gene.

This clone has more than one count but fewer than ten. V is TRBV6-2 or TRBV6-3 and J is TRBJ2-5; 8 bases match TRBD2. J gave up 3 bases and V 2 bases, and 20 bases lay outside the gene matches. Germline V CDR1 and CDR2: MNHEY, SVGEGT. CDR3 length: 20 residues. CDR3 bases: TGTGCCAGCAGTTACACGCTTGAGGCGGGCGGGAGGAGGGCCAAAGAGACCCAGTACTTC. Translation gives CASSYTLEAGGRRAKETQYF.

V is TRBV19 and J is TRBJ2-1; D may be TRBD2 (6 bases). The CDR3 covers 15 residues. Germline CDR1 reads LNHDA; CDR2 reads SQIVND (reference sequence). V lost 7 bases, J lost 0 bases, and 13 bases lay in between. The CDR3 region is CASNSGPSSYNEQFF. DNA of the CDR3: TGTGCCAGTAACAGCGGGCCTTCCTCCTACAATGAGCAGTTCTTC.

The rearrangement joins TRBV27 to TRBJ1-1; tentative D call: TRBD1 (6 bases). The CDR3 is made up of 14 amino acids. V was pared by 2 bases and J by 6 bases, with 13 bases between. Germline V gives CDR1 MNHEY, CDR2 SMNVEV (reference sequence). The CDR3 loop reads CASSLGWTAPEAFF. The DNA of the CDR3 is TGTGCCAGCAGTTTAGGATGGACAGCCCCTGAAGCTTTCTTT.

J is TRBJ1-2 and V is TRBV27; the D gene is possibly TRBD1 (5 bases). Germline V gene sequence: CDR1 MNHEY, CDR2 SMNVEV (reference sequence). Trimming cost V 5 bases and J 4 bases, with 20 bases left between them. This CDR3 has 16 amino acids. DNA of the CDR3: TGTGCCAGCAGTCTATTCCGAACGACAGCGATCTATGGCTACACCTTC. Its translation: CASSLFRTTAIYGYTF.

The J gene is TRBJ1-6, the V gene TRBV20-1; 7 nucleotides agree with TRBD1. V dropped 3 bases and J dropped 7; count of bases not matched to a gene: 3. The germline CDR1 and CDR2 sequences are DFQATT and SNEGSKA (reference sequence). The CDR3 is 13 residues long. The CDR3 loop reads CSASSQGNSPLHF. CDR3 nucleotide sequence: TGCAGTGCTAGTTCACAGGGGAATTCACCCCTCCACTTT.

The chain uses TRBV6-5 and TRBJ1-2, with D perhaps TRBD1 (6 bases). Trimming removed 6 bases at V and 8 bases at J, with 16 bases between. Germline V gene sequence: CDR1 MNHEY, CDR2 SVGAGI. The CDR3 totals 13 residues. This CDR3 reads CASRDSTSWGYTF. CDR3 nucleotides: TGTGCCAGCAGGGACAGCACTTCTTGGGGCTACACCTTC.

The chain is built from TRBV4-3 and TRBJ1-1; 7 bases match TRBD1. In germline, CDR1 is LGHNA, CDR2 YSLEER. The V gene end was trimmed by 0 bases and the J gene end by 3 bases; junction bases not matched to a gene: 4. There are 15 residues in the CDR3. The CDR3 DNA reads TGCGCCAGCAGCCAAGATTTAGGGGGCGACACTGAAGCTTTCTTT. Translation: CASSQDLGGDTEAFF.

The chain combines TRBV5-1 with TRBJ2-1; tentatively, D is TRBD1 (6 bases). The ends were cut back, 3 bases at V and 8 bases at J, with 15 bases in the middle. CDR1 SGHRS and CDR2 YFSETQ come from the germline V gene. The CDR3 sequence is 14 residues long. In nucleotides, the CDR3 is TGCGCCAGCAGCTCGACAGGATACCTCGATGAGCAGTTCTTC. Protein product: CASSSTGYLDEQFF.

This sequence joins TRBV25-1 and TRBJ2-5; weak D call: TRBD2 (5 bases). V lost 6 bases, J lost 2 bases, and 19 bases lay in between. This CDR3 spans 16 amino acids. Per germline, CDR1 MGHDK and CDR2 SYGVNS. The CDR3 sequence: CASSSFRLGIQETQYF. The CDR3 nucleotides read TGTGCCAGCAGCTCATTCAGGCTCGGGATTCAAGAGACCCAGTACTTC.

The CDR3: CASRFSAGINEKLFF. CDR3 DNA sequence: TGTGCCAGCAGATTCTCTGCGGGTATAAATGAAAAACTGTTTTTT. The chain carries TRBV7-9 and TRBJ1-4; D ambiguous. CDR1 SEHNR and CDR2 FQNEAQ come from the germline V gene (reference sequence). This CDR3 contains 15 residues. Trimming shortened V by 6 bases and J by 5 bases, and 16 bases separated the two germline ends.

The chain couples TRBV4-3 to TRBJ2-2, with 8 bases lining up with TRBD1. V lost 3 bases, J lost 4 bases, and 4 bases stayed unmatched. This CDR3 region has 15 residues. Germline V CDR1 and CDR2: LGHNA, YSLEER. The CDR3 DNA is TGCGCCAGCAGCCACGTGGACAGGGCCACCGGGGAGCTGTTTTTT. This codes for CASSHVDRATGELFF.